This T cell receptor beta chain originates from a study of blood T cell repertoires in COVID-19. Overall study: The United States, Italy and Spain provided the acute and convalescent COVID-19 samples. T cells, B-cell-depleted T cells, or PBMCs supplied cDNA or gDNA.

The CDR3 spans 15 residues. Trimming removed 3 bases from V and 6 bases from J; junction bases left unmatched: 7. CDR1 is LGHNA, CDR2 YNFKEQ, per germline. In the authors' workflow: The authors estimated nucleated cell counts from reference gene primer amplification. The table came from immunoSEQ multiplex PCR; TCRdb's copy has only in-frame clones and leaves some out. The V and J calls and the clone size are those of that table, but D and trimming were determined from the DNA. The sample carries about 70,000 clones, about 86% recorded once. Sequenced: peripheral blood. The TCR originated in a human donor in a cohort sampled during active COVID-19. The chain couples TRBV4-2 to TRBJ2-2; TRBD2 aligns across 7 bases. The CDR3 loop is CASSQGGVLAGELFF. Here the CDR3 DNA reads TGTGCCAGCAGCCAGGGAGGGGTGCTTGCCGGGGAGCTGTTTTTT.